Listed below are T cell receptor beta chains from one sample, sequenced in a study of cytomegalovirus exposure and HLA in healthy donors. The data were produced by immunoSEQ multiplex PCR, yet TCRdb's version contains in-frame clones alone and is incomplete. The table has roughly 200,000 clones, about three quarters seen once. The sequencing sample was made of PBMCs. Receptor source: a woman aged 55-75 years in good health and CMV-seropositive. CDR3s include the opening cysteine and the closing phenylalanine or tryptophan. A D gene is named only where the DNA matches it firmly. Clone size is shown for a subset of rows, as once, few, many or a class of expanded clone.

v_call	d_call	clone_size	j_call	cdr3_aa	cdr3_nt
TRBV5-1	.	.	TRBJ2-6	CASSLAGGSGANVLTF	TGCGCCAGCAGCTTGGCCGGAGGATCCGGGGCCAACGTCCTGACTTTC
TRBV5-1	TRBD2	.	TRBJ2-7	CASSSGLAGVEQYF	TGCGCCAGCAGCTCGGGACTAGCGGGAGTCGAGCAGTACTTC
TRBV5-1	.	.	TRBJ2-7	CASSTQGRVEQYF	TGCGCCAGCAGCACACAGGGTCGGGTCGAGCAGTACTTC
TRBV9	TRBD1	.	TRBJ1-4	CASSPRTGVSTNEKLFF	TGTGCCAGCAGCCCCAGGACAGGGGTCTCAACTAATGAAAAACTGTTTTTT
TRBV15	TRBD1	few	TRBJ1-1	CATSKGQGAGNTEAFF	TGTGCCACCAGCAAGGGACAGGGGGCCGGTAACACTGAAGCTTTCTTT
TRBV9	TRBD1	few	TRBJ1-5	CASSVLDRGEPQHF	TGTGCCAGCAGCGTTTTAGACAGGGGAGAGCCCCAGCATTTT
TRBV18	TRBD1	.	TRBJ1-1	CASSSPTGGNTEAFF	TGTGCCAGCTCATCTCCGACAGGGGGGAACACTGAAGCTTTCTTT
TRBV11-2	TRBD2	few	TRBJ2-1	CASSLVYRTSGWVDEQFF	TGTGCCAGCAGCTTAGTTTATAGGACTAGCGGGTGGGTGGATGAGCAGTTCTTC
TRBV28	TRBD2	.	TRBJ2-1	CASSFPAGGANEQFF	TGTGCCAGCAGTTTTCCAGCGGGGGGGGCCAATGAGCAGTTCTTC
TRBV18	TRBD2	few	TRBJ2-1	CASSLMQTGTSGGNEQFF	TGTGCCAGCTCACTAATGCAGACCGGGACTAGCGGGGGTAATGAGCAGTTCTTC
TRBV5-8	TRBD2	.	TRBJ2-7	CASSWPSGRHSYEQYF	TGTGCCAGCAGCTGGCCCAGCGGGAGGCACTCCTACGAGCAGTACTTC
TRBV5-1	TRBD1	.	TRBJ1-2	CASSFTGDEGYTF	TGCGCCAGCAGCTTTACAGGGGATGAGGGCTACACCTTC
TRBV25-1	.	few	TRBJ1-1	CASSEPTDRNTEAFF	TGTGCCAGCAGTGAACCAACGGACAGGAACACTGAAGCTTTCTTT
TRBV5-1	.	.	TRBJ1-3	CASSRTEAGHTIYF	TGCGCCAGCAGCCGCACGGAAGCAGGCCACACCATATATTTT
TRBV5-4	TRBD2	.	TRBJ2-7	CASSLRGAGGYEQYF	TGTGCCAGCAGCCTTCGCGGGGCGGGAGGTTACGAGCAGTACTTC
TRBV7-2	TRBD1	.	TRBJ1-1	CASRRRGTTEAFF	TGTGCCAGCAGACGCAGGGGGACCACTGAAGCTTTCTTT
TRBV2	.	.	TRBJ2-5	CASSEWGQEIQYF	TGTGCCAGCAGTGAATGGGGACAAGAGATCCAGTACTTC
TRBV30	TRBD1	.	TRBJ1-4	CAYCQGQGDEKLFF	TGTGCCTACTGCCAGGGACAGGGAGATGAAAAACTGTTTTTT
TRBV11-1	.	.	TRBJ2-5	CASRLNREETQYF	TGTGCCAGCAGACTAAATCGCGAAGAGACCCAGTACTTC
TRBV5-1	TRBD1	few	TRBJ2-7	CASRLTGGEQYF	TGCGCCAGCAGACTGACAGGGGGGGAGCAGTACTTC
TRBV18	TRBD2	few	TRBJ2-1	CASSLLGGGSSYNEQFF	TGTGCCAGCTCACTTCTCGGGGGAGGGAGCTCCTACAATGAGCAGTTCTTC
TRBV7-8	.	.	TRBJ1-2	CASSLDVGANYGYTF	TGTGCCAGCAGCTTAGACGTGGGAGCTAACTATGGCTACACCTTC
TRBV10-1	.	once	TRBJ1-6	CASSPGTNNSPLHF	TGCGCCAGCAGTCCCGGGACTAATAATTCACCCCTCCACTTT
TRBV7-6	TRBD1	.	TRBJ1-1	CASSPRTGGVTEAFF	TGTGCCAGCAGCCCCCGGACAGGGGGGGTCACTGAAGCTTTCTTT
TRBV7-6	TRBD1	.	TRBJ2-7	CASSGGQNAYEQYF	TGTGCCAGCAGCGGGGGACAGAATGCCTACGAGCAGTACTTC
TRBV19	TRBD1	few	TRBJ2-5	CASSKLQGAETQYF	TGTGCCAGTAGTAAGCTACAGGGGGCGGAGACCCAGTACTTC
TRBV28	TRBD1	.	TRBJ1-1	CASSLSLTGRNTEAFF	TGTGCCAGCAGTTTATCCCTGACAGGGAGGAACACTGAAGCTTTCTTT
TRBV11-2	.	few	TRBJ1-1	CASSPGQSNTEAFF	TGTGCCAGCAGCCCTGGACAGAGCAACACTGAAGCTTTCTTT
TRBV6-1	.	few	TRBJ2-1	CASSEVGYNEQFF	TGTGCCAGCAGTGAAGTCGGGTACAATGAGCAGTTCTTC
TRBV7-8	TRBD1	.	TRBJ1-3	CASSLGQSSGNTIYF	TGTGCCAGCAGCTTGGGACAGAGCTCTGGAAACACCATATATTTT
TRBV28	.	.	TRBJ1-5	CASRSGGLNQPQHF	TGTGCCAGCAGGAGTGGGGGACTCAATCAGCCCCAGCATTTT
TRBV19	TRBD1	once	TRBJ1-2	CASSMGTGDGYTF	TGTGCCAGTAGTATGGGGACAGGGGATGGCTACACCTTC
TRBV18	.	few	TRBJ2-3	CASSPPLAVTDTQYF	TGTGCCAGCTCACCCCCCCTGGCGGTCACAGATACGCAGTATTTT
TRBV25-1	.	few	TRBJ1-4	CASSDDRSNEKLFF	TGTGCCAGCAGTGATGACAGATCTAATGAAAAACTGTTTTTT
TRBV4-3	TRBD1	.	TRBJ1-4	CASSQGKGRGREKLFF	TGCGCCAGCAGCCAAGGTAAAGGCAGGGGGCGTGAAAAACTGTTTTTT
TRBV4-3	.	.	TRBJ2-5	CASSQTTDGTQYF	TGCGCCAGCAGCCAAACGACAGATGGGACCCAGTACTTC
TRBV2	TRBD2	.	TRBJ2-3	CASMGTSGRFVGTDTQYF	TGTGCCAGCATGGGGACTAGCGGGAGATTCGTTGGAACAGATACGCAGTATTTT
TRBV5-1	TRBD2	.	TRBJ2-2	CASSFLGLAPGELFF	TGCGCCAGCAGCTTCCTCGGACTAGCACCCGGGGAGCTGTTTTTT
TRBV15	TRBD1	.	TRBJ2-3	CATSRGGQGTDTQYF	TGTGCCACCAGCAGGGGTGGACAGGGGACAGATACGCAGTATTTT
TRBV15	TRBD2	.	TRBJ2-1	CATSRHPPGLAGGDEQFF	TGTGCCACCAGCAGACACCCTCCGGGACTAGCGGGGGGTGATGAGCAGTTCTTC
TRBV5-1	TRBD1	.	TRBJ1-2	CASSPDRNGYTF	TGCGCCAGCAGCCCGGACAGGAATGGCTACACCTTC
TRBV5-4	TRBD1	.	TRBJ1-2	CASSNLTGQYTF	TGTGCCAGCAGCAATCTGACAGGGCAGTACACCTTC
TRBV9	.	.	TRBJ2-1	CASSVESRAFEQFF	TGTGCCAGCAGCGTGGAGAGCAGGGCTTTTGAGCAGTTCTTC
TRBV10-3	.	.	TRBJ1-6	CAISEGLWSSYNSPLHF	TGTGCCATCAGTGAGGGTCTCTGGTCCAGCTATAATTCACCCCTCCACTTT
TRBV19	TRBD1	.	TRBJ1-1	CASSMDRDTEAFF	TGTGCCAGTAGTATGGACAGGGACACTGAAGCTTTCTTT
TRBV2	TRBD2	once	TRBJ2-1	CASRGTSGRNEQFF	TGTGCCAGCAGGGGGACTAGCGGGAGGAATGAGCAGTTCTTC
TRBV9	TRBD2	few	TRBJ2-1	CASSVGSGGWNEQFF	TGTGCCAGCAGCGTAGGCAGCGGGGGGTGGAATGAGCAGTTCTTC